The sequence of this T cell receptor beta chain was determined in a study of OX40 agonist ivuxolimab in advanced cancers. Trimming shortened V by 5 bases and J by 4 bases, and 17 bases separated the two germline ends. The germline V gene has CDR1 SNHLY and CDR2 FYNNEI. This CDR3 spans 15 amino acids. Produced via immunoSEQ multiplex PCR; TCRdb's table is partial and in-frame only. The sample holds about 14,000 clones, 65% to 85% seen once. The TCR originated in an adult with an advanced solid tumor such as melanoma, head and neck, liver or kidney cancer. The J gene is TRBJ1-2, the V gene TRBV2; no reliable D call. The sequencing here drew on CD4+ or CD8+ T cells sorted from blood, taken in a trial of the OX40 agonist ivuxolimab. CDR3 sequence (DNA): TGTGCCAGCAGTCCACAGCGGAATAAAGTCTATGGCTACACCTTC. This translates into CASSPQRNKVYGYTF.